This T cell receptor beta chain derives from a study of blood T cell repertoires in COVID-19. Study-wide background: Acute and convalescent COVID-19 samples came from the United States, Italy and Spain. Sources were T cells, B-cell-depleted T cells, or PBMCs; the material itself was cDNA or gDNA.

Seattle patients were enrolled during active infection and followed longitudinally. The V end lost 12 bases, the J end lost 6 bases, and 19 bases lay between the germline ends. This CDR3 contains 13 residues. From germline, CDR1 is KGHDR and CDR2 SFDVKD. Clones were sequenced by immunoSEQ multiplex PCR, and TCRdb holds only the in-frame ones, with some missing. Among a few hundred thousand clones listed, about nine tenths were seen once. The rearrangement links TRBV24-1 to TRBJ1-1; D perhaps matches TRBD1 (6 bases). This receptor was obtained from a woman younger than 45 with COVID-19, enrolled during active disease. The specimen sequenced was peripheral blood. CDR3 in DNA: TGTGCCGTCTCGGGGGGCGATATCTCTGAAGCTTTCTTT. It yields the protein CAVSGGDISEAFF.